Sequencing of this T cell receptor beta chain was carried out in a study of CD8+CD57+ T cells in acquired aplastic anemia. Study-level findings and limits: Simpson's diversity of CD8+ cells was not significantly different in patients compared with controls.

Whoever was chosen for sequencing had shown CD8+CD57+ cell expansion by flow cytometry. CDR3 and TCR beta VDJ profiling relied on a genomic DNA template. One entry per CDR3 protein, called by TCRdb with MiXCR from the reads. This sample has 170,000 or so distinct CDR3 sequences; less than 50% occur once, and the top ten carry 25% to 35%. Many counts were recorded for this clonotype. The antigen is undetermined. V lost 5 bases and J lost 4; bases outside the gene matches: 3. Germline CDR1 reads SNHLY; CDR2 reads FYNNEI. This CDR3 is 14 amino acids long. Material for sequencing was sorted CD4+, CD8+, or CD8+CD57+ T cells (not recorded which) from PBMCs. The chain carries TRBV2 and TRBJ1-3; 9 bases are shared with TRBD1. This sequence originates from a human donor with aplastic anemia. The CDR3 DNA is TGTGCCAGCAGTCCCGGGACAGGGGGAAACACCATATATTTT. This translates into CASSPGTGGNTIYF.